These T cell receptor beta chains were read from a single sample in a study of post-analysis software for immune sequencing data. TCRdb independently ran MiXCR on the PCR reads; one entry per CDR3 protein. This table has hundreds of thousands of distinct CDR3 sequences, roughly 58% appearing once. Sequenced sample: blood. The receptors derive from a girl under 18 with multiple sclerosis. The CDR3 runs from the conserved cysteine through the conserved F or W. Each record gives: V gene, D gene, J gene, clone size, CDR3 protein, CDR3 DNA. The D gene is left open where the match is weak. Size is omitted from some rows. Given values are once, few, many or a class for expanded clones.

TRBV12-3/TRBV12-4	.	TRBJ1-1	.	CASSLREGPEAFF	TGTGCCAGCAGTTTAAGAGAAGGCCCTGAAGCTTTCTTT
TRBV29-1	.	TRBJ2-3	few	CSVVSGVDTQYF	TGCAGCGTTGTCAGTGGGGTAGATACGCAGTATTTT
TRBV7-6	TRBD2	TRBJ2-1	many	CASSSGLAGDPSNEQFF	TGTGCCAGCAGCTCGGGACTAGCGGGGGACCCTAGCAATGAGCAGTTCTTC
TRBV20-1	TRBD1	TRBJ1-2	.	CSVSGTGYGYTF	TGCAGTGTCTCCGGGACAGGGTATGGCTACACCTTC
TRBV7-9	TRBD1	TRBJ1-1	.	CASSLTGEGANTEAFF	TGTGCCAGCAGCTTGACCGGAGAGGGGGCGAACACTGAAGCTTTCTTT
TRBV20-1	.	TRBJ2-5	.	CSARDVRIQETQYF	TGCAGTGCTAGAGATGTCCGGATCCAAGAGACCCAGTACTTC
TRBV5-1	.	TRBJ2-5	.	CASSLTITVSGTQYF	TGCGCCAGCAGCTTGACGATAACAGTCTCAGGGACCCAGTACTTC
TRBV30	.	TRBJ2-5	.	CAVGLPTQYF	TGTGCCGTGGGTCTGCCGACCCAGTACTTC
TRBV27	TRBD2	TRBJ2-7	once	CAGSGRDAGGSDEQYF	TGTGCCGGCAGTGGTCGGGACGCCGGGGGGTCGGACGAGCAGTACTTC
TRBV15	TRBD2	TRBJ2-3	.	CATSGTSGGVRDTQYF	TGTGCCACCAGCGGAACTAGCGGGGGGGTTAGAGATACGCAGTATTTT
TRBV29-1	TRBD1	TRBJ1-2	.	CSVFDRGRNGYTF	TGCAGCGTTTTCGACAGGGGGCGGAATGGCTACACCTTC
TRBV3-1	TRBD2	TRBJ2-3	.	CASSFGLAVTDTQYF	TGTGCCAGCAGTTTCGGACTAGCGGTTACAGATACGCAGTATTTT
TRBV2	.	TRBJ1-2	.	CASSDMGRYGYTF	TGTGCCAGCAGTGATATGGGGAGGTATGGCTACACCTTC
TRBV12-3/TRBV12-4	.	TRBJ2-5	.	CASSPRTRGETQYF	TGTGCCAGCAGTCCCCGGACTAGGGGGGAGACCCAGTACTTC
TRBV7-6	.	TRBJ1-4	.	CASSLALTNEKLFF	TGTGCCAGCAGCTTAGCCTTGACTAATGAAAAACTGTTTTTT
TRBV7-8	TRBD1	TRBJ1-6	few	CASSELPGQGASPLHF	TGTGCCAGCAGCGAACTACCGGGACAGGGTGCTTCGCCCCTCCACTTT
TRBV20-1	TRBD1	TRBJ1-5	.	CSTRDRDRERLQPQHF	TGCAGTACTAGAGATAGGGACAGGGAGAGACTTCAGCCCCAGCATTTT
TRBV7-2	.	TRBJ2-1	few	CASSYGTGDEQFF	TGTGCCAGCAGCTATGGGACTGGAGATGAGCAGTTCTTC
TRBV12-5	TRBD1	TRBJ1-1	.	CASGRTGWGWNTEAFF	TGTGCTAGTGGTAGGACAGGGTGGGGATGGAACACTGAAGCTTTCTTT
TRBV3-1	.	TRBJ2-7	.	CASSQEVASYEQYF	TGTGCCAGCAGCCAAGAAGTTGCTTCATACGAGCAGTACTTC
TRBV12-3/TRBV12-4	TRBD2	TRBJ2-1	.	CASSESRTSENEQFF	TGTGCCAGCAGCGAGAGCCGGACTAGCGAGAATGAGCAGTTCTTC
TRBV29-1	TRBD2	TRBJ2-5	few	CSVVVRDYINEQYF	TGCAGCGTTGTGGTGAGGGACTACATCAATGAGCAGTACTTC
TRBV29-1	.	TRBJ2-7	few	CSARDNRYEQYF	TGCAGCGCCCGGGACAACCGGTACGAGCAGTACTTC
TRBV7-6	TRBD2	TRBJ2-7	.	CASSLVIAGSAYEQYF	TGTGCCAGCAGCTTAGTAATAGCGGGATCTGCCTACGAGCAGTACTTC